Listed below are T cell receptor beta chains from one sample, sequenced in a study of T cells in Graves' hyperthyroidism and ophthalmopathy. TCRdb re-called the multiplex PCR reads through MiXCR, storing one row per CDR3 protein. In the table there are 400,000 to 500,000 distinct CDR3 sequences, under 15% of which are singletons. Sequencing used blood. Receptor source: a man aged 18 to 30 with Graves' ophthalmopathy. CDR3s include the opening cysteine and the closing phenylalanine or tryptophan. Fields, in order: J gene, D gene, V gene, CDR3 length, clone size, CDR3 DNA, CDR3 protein. The D gene is left open where the match is weak. Rows may omit the clone size; those that give it use once, few, many or a size class.

J: TRBJ1-5
D: TRBD1
V: TRBV20-1
length: 14
size: many
DNA: TGCAGTGCTGGCGGGACAGGGAACAATCAGCCCCAGCATTTT
CDR3: CSAGGTGNNQPQHF

J: TRBJ2-1
D: TRBD2
V: TRBV11-3
length: 16
size: NA
DNA: TGTGCCAGCAGCGCCAGAGCTAGCGGGGGGTACAATGAGCAGTTCTTC
CDR3: CASSARASGGYNEQFF

J: TRBJ2-5
D: NA
V: TRBV5-5
length: 14
size: few
DNA: TGTGCCAGCAGTCAATGGGGGCGGTCACACACCCAGTACTTC
CDR3: CASSQWGRSHTQYF

J: TRBJ2-6
D: NA
V: TRBV12-3/TRBV12-4
length: 15
size: many
DNA: TGTGCCAGCAGTTTAGGGGGGATAGGGGCCAACGTCCTGACTTTC
CDR3: CASSLGGIGANVLTF

J: TRBJ2-7
D: TRBD2
V: TRBV2
length: 14
size: NA
DNA: TGTGCCAGCAGTTGGTCTAGCGGGAAATACGAGCAGTACTTC
CDR3: CASSWSSGKYEQYF

J: TRBJ1-2
D: NA
V: TRBV19
length: 14
size: NA
DNA: TGTGCCAGTAGTATCCCGCCCGATAACTATGGCTACACCTTC
CDR3: CASSIPPDNYGYTF

J: TRBJ2-2
D: TRBD2
V: TRBV12-3/TRBV12-4
length: 19
size: NA
DNA: TGTGCCAGCAGTTTACCTCCGGGACTAGCGGGAGGGTTCGCCGGGGAGCTGTTTTTT
CDR3: CASSLPPGLAGGFAGELFF

J: TRBJ2-5
D: TRBD2
V: TRBV9
length: 18
size: many
DNA: TGTGCCAGCAGCCCTGCGCTTTTCCTGGCGGGAGTTACAGAGACCCAGTACTTC
CDR3: CASSPALFLAGVTETQYF

J: TRBJ2-7
D: NA
V: TRBV12-3/TRBV12-4
length: 15
size: many
DNA: TGTGCCAGCAGTCCCTCTCGGCAGGCCCTACACGAGCAGTACTTC
CDR3: CASSPSRQALHEQYF

J: TRBJ2-5
D: TRBD2
V: TRBV6-2/TRBV6-3
length: 17
size: NA
DNA: TGTGCCAGCAGTTCTAAGTGGACTAGCGGGGTCCAAGAGACCCAGTACTTC
CDR3: CASSSKWTSGVQETQYF

J: TRBJ1-1
D: TRBD1
V: TRBV11-2
length: 14
size: many
DNA: TGTGCCAGCAGCTTAAGGGGGCAGAGCACTGAAGCTTTCTTT
CDR3: CASSLRGQSTEAFF

J: TRBJ2-1
D: NA
V: TRBV11-2
length: 17
size: many
DNA: TGTGCCAGCAGCTTATTACAGGGAACGAGCTCCTACAATGAGCAGTTCTTC
CDR3: CASSLLQGTSSYNEQFF

J: TRBJ1-2
D: NA
V: TRBV2
length: 13
size: many
DNA: TGTGCCAGCAGTGAGCTGTGGGTTTCTGGCTACACCTTC
CDR3: CASSELWVSGYTF

J: TRBJ2-7
D: TRBD2
V: TRBV20-1
length: 14
size: many
DNA: TGCAGTGCAAGAGGGGTAGCGGGGTCCTACGAGCAGTACTTC
CDR3: CSARGVAGSYEQYF

J: TRBJ2-4
D: NA
V: TRBV20-1
length: 13
size: few
DNA: TGCAGTGCTAGTTCAGACCCTGGGAACATTCAGTACTTC
CDR3: CSASSDPGNIQYF

J: TRBJ2-2
D: TRBD2
V: TRBV5-1
length: 14
size: NA
DNA: TGCGCCAGCAGAAAAGCGGGAACCACCGGGGAGCTGTTTTTT
CDR3: CASRKAGTTGELFF

J: TRBJ2-7
D: TRBD2
V: TRBV13
length: 15
size: many
DNA: TGTGCCAGCAGCGGAGGACTAGCGGGGGCCTACGAGCAGTACTTC
CDR3: CASSGGLAGAYEQYF

J: TRBJ2-1
D: NA
V: TRBV11-2
length: 14
size: NA
DNA: TGTGCCAGCAGCCCCCGGGAGATTCACAATGAGCAGTTCTTC
CDR3: CASSPREIHNEQFF

J: TRBJ1-6
D: NA
V: TRBV9
length: 14
size: NA
DNA: TGTGCCAGCAGCGTAGCCAAGCAGTATTCACCCCTCCACTTT
CDR3: CASSVAKQYSPLHF

J: TRBJ2-3
D: TRBD2
V: TRBV5-1
length: 15
size: many
DNA: TGCGCCAGCAGCAACCTAGCGGGGGGGCCAGATACGCAGTATTTT
CDR3: CASSNLAGGPDTQYF

J: TRBJ2-7
D: NA
V: TRBV4-1
length: 16
size: NA
DNA: TGCGCCAGCAGCCAAGAGGGACTCCCGAGCTCCTACGAGCAGTACTTC
CDR3: CASSQEGLPSSYEQYF

J: TRBJ2-1
D: NA
V: TRBV4-2
length: 15
size: NA
DNA: TGTGCCAGCAGCCAAGACTGGGGAACCTACAATGAGCAGTTCTTC
CDR3: CASSQDWGTYNEQFF

J: TRBJ1-5
D: NA
V: TRBV7-9
length: 13
size: few
DNA: TGTGCCAGCAGGTCAACGGGGACTCAGCCCCAGCATTTT
CDR3: CASRSTGTQPQHF

J: TRBJ1-2
D: NA
V: TRBV5-1
length: 16
size: few
DNA: TGCGCCAGCAGCTTTGGGTTACAGGTCAGGGATTATGGCTACACCTTC
CDR3: CASSFGLQVRDYGYTF

J: TRBJ1-4
D: NA
V: TRBV30
length: 13
size: NA
DNA: TGTGCCTGGTCGCTCCAGAAGAATGAAAAACTGTTTTTT
CDR3: CAWSLQKNEKLFF

J: TRBJ1-1
D: TRBD1
V: TRBV2
length: 14
size: many
DNA: TGTGCCAGCAGTCTCGGACAGGGATGGACTGAAGCTTTCTTT
CDR3: CASSLGQGWTEAFF

J: TRBJ2-7
D: NA
V: TRBV6-1
length: 12
size: many
DNA: TGTGCCAGCGGGTCGTTCGGACGCGAGCAGTACTTC
CDR3: CASGSFGREQYF

J: TRBJ2-3
D: NA
V: TRBV20-1
length: 12
size: many
DNA: TGCAGTGTACGTCCACACACAGATACGCAGTATTTT
CDR3: CSVRPHTDTQYF

J: TRBJ2-1
D: NA
V: TRBV7-9
length: 14
size: many
DNA: TGTGCCAGCAGCTTAGAGTACGGGGGAGCTGAGCAGTTCTTC
CDR3: CASSLEYGGAEQFF

J: TRBJ2-3
D: TRBD2
V: TRBV7-9
length: 15
size: NA
DNA: TGTGCCAGCAGCTTGCCTAGCGGGGGGGCAGATACGCAGTATTTT
CDR3: CASSLPSGGADTQYF

J: TRBJ1-5
D: NA
V: TRBV7-9
length: 18
size: NA
DNA: TGTGCCAGCAGCTTAGAGGGGGTCCAGTGGGGTGGGCATCAGCCCCAGCATTTT
CDR3: CASSLEGVQWGGHQPQHF

J: TRBJ1-1
D: TRBD1
V: TRBV11-2
length: 17
size: NA
DNA: TGTGCCAGCAGCTTCTCCGTCGTCGGGACAGCGAACACTGAAGCTTTCTTT
CDR3: CASSFSVVGTANTEAFF

J: TRBJ1-5
D: NA
V: TRBV7-8
length: 15
size: many
DNA: TGTGCCAGCAGCTTAAAAGGGGCGCCGAATCAGCCCCAGCATTTT
CDR3: CASSLKGAPNQPQHF

J: TRBJ2-1
D: NA
V: TRBV11-1
length: 21
size: many
DNA: TGTGCCAGCAGCTTAAAAGCGACAGGGACAACGCGCGCTAGCGAATACAATGAGCAGTTCTTC
CDR3: CASSLKATGTTRASEYNEQFF